The 4 T cell receptor beta chains below were found in one sample sequenced in a study of blood T cells in healthy people across ages. It was with a sample-barcoded 5' primer and a J-beta primer mix that a second PCR of roughly 7 to 12 cycles was run. TCRdb ran MiXCR on the 5' RACE reads and lists one entry per CDR3 protein. The repertoire consists of roughly 1.4 million distinct CDR3 sequences, with roughly 64% occurring once and the leading ten covering 5.5% to 8%. Sequenced: blood. These receptors were collected from a man aged 18 to 35 in good health.

In this sample, this clonotype turned up a few times. V is TRBV7-2 and J is TRBJ2-1; 8 nucleotides agree with TRBD2. Germline values: CDR1 SGHTA, CDR2 FQGNSA. The CDR3 is made up of 14 amino acids. Trimming cost V 6 bases and J 4 bases; bases outside gene matches: 5. Here the CDR3 DNA reads TGTGCCAGCAGTTCCCTAGCGGGTTACAATGAGCAGTTCTTC. It yields the protein CASSSLAGYNEQFF.

This clonotype was picked up a small number of times. This chain links TRBV29-1 with TRBJ1-2; 10 bases match TRBD1. The CDR3 covers 17 residues. In germline, CDR1 is SQVTM, CDR2 ANQGSEA. The ends lost 4 bases at V and 2 bases at J; junction bases unmatched: 13. The CDR3 sequence: CSVGPDQTGGRNYGYTF. The CDR3 nucleotides read TGCAGCGTTGGGCCCGATCAGACAGGGGGCAGAAACTATGGCTACACCTTC.

V and J are TRBV7-8 and TRBJ2-5; D call uncertain. The germline V gene has CDR1 SGHVS and CDR2 FQNEAQ. The CDR3 runs to 16 residues. V lost 3 bases to trimming and J lost 3 bases, with 17 bases between them. The CDR3 DNA reads as TGTGCCAGCAGCTTCTTTCTGGGAAGTGTGGAAGAGACCCAGTACTTC. It yields the protein CASSFFLGSVEETQYF. Using reference TRBV7-8 and TRBJ2-5 for the parts outside the CDR3, the full variable domain is GAGVSQSPRYKVAKRGQDVALRCDPISGHVSLFWYQQALGQGPEFLTYFQNEAQLDKSGLPSDRFFAERPEGSVSTLKIQRTQQEDSAVYLCASSFFLGSVEETQYFGPGTRLLVL.

V and J are TRBV6-5 and TRBJ1-2; D remains unclear. Trimming cost V 0 bases and J 5 bases, with 19 bases left between them. The germline CDR1 and CDR2 sequences are MNHEY and SVGAGI. The CDR3 has 17 amino acids. The CDR3 spells CASSYSYRTDLGYGYTF. The CDR3 DNA is TGTGCCAGCAGTTACTCGTACAGAACAGACCTAGGGTATGGCTACACCTTC.